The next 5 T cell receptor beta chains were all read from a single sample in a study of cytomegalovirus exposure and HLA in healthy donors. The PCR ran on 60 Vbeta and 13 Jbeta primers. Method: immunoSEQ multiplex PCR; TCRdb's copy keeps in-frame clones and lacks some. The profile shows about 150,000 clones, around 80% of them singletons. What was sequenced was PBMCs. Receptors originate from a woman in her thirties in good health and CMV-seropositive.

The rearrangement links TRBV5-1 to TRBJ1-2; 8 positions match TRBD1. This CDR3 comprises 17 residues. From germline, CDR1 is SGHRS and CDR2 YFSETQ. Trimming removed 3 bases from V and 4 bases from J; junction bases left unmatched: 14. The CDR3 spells CASSSTGEGFYFYGYTF. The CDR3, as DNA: TGCGCCAGCAGCTCGACAGGGGAAGGGTTTTACTTCTATGGCTACACCTTC.

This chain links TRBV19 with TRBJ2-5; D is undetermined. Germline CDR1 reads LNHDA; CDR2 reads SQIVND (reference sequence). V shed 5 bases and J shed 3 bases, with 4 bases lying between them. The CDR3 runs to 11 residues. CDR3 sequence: CASSLEETQYF. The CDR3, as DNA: TGTGCCAGTAGTCTTGAAGAGACCCAGTACTTC. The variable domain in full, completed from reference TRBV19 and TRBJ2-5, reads DGGITQSPKYLFRKEGQNVTLSCEQNLNHDAMYWYRQDPGQGLRLIYYSQIVNDFQKGDIAEGYSVSREKKESFPLTVTSAQKNPTAFYLCASSLEETQYFGPGTRLLVL.

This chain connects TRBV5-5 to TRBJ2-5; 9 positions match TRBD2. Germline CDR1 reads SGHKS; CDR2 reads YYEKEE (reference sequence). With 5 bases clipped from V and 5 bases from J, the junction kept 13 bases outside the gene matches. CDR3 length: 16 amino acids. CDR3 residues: CASRGRSSGSSETQYF. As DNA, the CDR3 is TGTGCCAGCAGAGGGAGGAGTAGCGGGAGTTCGGAGACCCAGTACTTC.

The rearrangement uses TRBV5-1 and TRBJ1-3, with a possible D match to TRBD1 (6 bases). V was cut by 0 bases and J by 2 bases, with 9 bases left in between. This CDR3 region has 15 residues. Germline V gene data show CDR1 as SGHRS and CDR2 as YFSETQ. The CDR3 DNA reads TGCGCCAGCAGCTTGGATGGACAGCCTGGAAACACCATATATTTT. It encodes CASSLDGQPGNTIYF.

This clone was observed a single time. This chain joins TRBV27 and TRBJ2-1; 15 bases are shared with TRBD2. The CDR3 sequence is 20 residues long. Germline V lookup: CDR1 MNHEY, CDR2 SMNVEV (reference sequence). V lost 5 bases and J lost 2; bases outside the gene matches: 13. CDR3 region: CASSPGLAGGITGTYNEQFF. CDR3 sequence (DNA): TGTGCCAGCAGTCCCGGACTAGCGGGAGGGATAACGGGGACCTACAATGAGCAGTTCTTC.